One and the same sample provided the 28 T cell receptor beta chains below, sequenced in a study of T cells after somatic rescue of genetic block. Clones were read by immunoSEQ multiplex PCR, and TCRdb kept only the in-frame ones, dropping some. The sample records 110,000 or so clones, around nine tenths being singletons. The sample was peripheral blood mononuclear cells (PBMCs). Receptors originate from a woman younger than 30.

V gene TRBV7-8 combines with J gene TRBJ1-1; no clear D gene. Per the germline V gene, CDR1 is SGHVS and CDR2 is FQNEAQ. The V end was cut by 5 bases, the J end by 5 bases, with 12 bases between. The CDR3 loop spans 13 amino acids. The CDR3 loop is CASSEGWRTEAFF. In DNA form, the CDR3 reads TGTGCCAGCAGCGAAGGGTGGCGGACTGAAGCTTTCTTT.

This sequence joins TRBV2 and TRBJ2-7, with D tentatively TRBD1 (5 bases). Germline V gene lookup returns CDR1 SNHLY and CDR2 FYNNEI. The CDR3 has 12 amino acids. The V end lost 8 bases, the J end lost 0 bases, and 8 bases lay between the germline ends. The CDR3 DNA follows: TGTGCCAGCGGGGCCTACTCCTACGAGCAGTACTTC. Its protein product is CASGAYSYEQYF.

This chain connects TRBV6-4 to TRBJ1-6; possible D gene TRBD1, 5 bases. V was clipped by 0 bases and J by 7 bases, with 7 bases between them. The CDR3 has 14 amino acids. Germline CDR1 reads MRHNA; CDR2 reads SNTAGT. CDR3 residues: CASSDSSGNSPLHF. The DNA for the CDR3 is TGTGCCAGCAGTGACTCGTCAGGGAATTCACCCCTCCACTTT.

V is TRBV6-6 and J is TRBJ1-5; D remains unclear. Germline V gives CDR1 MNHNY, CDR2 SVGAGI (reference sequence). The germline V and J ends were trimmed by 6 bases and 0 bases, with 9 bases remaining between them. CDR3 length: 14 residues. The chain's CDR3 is CASRPRVSNQPQHF. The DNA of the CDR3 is TGTGCCAGCAGACCCAGAGTTAGCAATCAGCCCCAGCATTTT.

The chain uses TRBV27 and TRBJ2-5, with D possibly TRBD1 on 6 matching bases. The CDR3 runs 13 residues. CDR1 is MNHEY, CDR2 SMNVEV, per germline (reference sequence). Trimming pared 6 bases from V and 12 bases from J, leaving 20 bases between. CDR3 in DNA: TGTGCCAGCAGCCCTACAGGGCGGTTTGAGGAGTACTTC. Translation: CASSPTGRFEEYF.

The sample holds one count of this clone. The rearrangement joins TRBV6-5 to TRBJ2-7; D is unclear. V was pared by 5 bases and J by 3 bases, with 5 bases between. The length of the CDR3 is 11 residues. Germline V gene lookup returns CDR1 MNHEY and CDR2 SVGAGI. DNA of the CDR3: TGTGCCAGCAGTCAGAACTACGAGCAGTACTTC. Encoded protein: CASSQNYEQYF.

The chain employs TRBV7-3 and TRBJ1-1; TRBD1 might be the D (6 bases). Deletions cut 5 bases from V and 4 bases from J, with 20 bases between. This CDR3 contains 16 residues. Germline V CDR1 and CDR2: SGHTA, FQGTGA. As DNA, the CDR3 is TGTGCCAGCAGCCTCACCCGCAGGGGTCGGGGCACTGAAGCTTTCTTT. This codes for CASSLTRRGRGTEAFF.

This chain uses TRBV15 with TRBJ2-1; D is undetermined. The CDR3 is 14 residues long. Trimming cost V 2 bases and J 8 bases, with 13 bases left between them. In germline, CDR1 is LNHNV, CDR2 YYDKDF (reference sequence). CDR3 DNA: TGTGCCACCAGCAGACCTGGGATCCCCCATGAGCAGTTCTTC. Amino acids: CATSRPGIPHEQFF.

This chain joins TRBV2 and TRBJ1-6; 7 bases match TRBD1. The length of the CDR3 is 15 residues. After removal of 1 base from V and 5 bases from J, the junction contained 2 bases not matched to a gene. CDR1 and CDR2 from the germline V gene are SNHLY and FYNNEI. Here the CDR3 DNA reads TGTGCCAGCAGTGAAGGACAGGGAAATAATTCACCCCTCCACTTT. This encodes CASSEGQGNNSPLHF. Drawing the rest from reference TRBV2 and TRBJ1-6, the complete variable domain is EPEVTQTPSHQVTQMGQEVILRCVPISNHLYFYWYRQILGQKVEFLVSFYNNEISEKSEIFDDQFSVERPDGSNFTLKIRSTKLEDSAMYFCASSEGQGNNSPLHFGNGTRLTVT.

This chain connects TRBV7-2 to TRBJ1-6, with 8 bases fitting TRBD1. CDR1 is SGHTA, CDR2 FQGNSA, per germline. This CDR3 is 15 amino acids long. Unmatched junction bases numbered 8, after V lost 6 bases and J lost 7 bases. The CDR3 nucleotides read TGTGCCAGCAGACTCCAGGGGGCTGGAAATTCACCCCTCCACTTT. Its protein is CASRLQGAGNSPLHF.

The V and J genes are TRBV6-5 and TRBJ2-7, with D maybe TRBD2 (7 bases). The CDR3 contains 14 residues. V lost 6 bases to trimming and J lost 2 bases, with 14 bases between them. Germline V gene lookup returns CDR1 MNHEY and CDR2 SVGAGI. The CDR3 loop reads CASSLGGPPYEQYF. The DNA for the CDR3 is TGTGCCAGCAGCTTGGGGGGGCCCCCCTACGAGCAGTACTTC.

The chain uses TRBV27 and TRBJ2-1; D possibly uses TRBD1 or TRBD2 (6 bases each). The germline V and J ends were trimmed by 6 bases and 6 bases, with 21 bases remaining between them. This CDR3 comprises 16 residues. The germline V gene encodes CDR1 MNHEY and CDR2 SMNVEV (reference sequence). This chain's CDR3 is CASSRAGGMGGNEQFF. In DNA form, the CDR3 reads TGTGCCAGCAGCCGGGCCGGGGGCATGGGGGGCAATGAGCAGTTCTTC.

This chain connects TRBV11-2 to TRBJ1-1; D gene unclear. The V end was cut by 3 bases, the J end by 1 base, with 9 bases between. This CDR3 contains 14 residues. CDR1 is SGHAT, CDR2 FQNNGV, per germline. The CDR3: CASSLDGQNTEAFF. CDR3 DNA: TGTGCCAGCAGCTTGGACGGCCAGAACACTGAAGCTTTCTTT.

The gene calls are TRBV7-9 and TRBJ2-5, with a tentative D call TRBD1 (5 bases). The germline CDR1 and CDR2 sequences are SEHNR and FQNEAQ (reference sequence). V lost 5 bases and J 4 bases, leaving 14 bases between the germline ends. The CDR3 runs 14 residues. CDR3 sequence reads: CASSPLKGRETQYF. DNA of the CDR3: TGTGCCAGCAGCCCCCTAAAGGGGCGAGAGACCCAGTACTTC.

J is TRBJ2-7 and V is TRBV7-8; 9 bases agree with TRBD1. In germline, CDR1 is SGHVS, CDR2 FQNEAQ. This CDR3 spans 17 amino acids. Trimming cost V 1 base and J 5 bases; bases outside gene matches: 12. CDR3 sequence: CASSLGHSVRDRDEQYF. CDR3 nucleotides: TGTGCCAGCAGCTTAGGCCACTCCGTCCGGGACAGGGACGAGCAGTACTTC.

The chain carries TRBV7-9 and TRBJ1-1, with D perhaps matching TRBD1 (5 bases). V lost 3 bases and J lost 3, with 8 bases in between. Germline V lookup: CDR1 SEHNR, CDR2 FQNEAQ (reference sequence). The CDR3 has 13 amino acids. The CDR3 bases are TGTGCCAGCAGCTTTTCGGGGGACACTGAAGCTTTCTTT. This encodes CASSFSGDTEAFF.

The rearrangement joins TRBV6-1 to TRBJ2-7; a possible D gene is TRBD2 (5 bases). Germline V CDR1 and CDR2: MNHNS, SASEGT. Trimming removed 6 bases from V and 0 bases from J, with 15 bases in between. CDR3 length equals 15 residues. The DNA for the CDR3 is TGTGCCAGCAGAGTAGCGTCTCTGAGCTCCTACGAGCAGTACTTC. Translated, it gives CASRVASLSSYEQYF.

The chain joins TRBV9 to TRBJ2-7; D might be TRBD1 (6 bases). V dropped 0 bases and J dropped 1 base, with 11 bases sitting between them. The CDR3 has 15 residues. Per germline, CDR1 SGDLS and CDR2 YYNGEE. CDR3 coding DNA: TGTGCCAGCAGCGTAGCCACAGGGAGATCCTACGAGCAGTACTTC. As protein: CASSVATGRSYEQYF.

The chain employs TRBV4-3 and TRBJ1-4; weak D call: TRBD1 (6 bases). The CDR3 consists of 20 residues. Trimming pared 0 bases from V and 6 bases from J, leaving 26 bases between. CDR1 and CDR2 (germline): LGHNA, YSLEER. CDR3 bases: TGCGCCAGCAGCCAAGAACCCTCACCACTTAAGTGGGGGGCAGATGAAAAACTGTTTTTT. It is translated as CASSQEPSPLKWGADEKLFF.

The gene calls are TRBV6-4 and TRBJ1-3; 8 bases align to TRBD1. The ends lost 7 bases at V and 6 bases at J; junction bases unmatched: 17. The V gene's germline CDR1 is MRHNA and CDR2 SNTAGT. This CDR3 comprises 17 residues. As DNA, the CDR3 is TGTGCCAGCATTAGAGGACAGGGTCTGTTTCCGACAAACACCATATATTTT. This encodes CASIRGQGLFPTNTIYF.

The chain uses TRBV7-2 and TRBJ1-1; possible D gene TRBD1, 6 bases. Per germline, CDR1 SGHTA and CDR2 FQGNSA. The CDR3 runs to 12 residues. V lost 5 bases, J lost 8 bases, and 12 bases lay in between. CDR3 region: CASSVEGGEAFF. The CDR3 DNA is TGTGCCAGCAGCGTCGAGGGGGGAGAAGCTTTCTTT.

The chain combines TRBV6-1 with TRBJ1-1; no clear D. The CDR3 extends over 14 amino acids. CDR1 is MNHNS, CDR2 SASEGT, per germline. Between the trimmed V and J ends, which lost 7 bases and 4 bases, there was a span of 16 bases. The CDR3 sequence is CASTTPGLRTEAFF. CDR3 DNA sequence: TGTGCCAGCACGACACCGGGTCTCCGCACTGAAGCTTTCTTT.

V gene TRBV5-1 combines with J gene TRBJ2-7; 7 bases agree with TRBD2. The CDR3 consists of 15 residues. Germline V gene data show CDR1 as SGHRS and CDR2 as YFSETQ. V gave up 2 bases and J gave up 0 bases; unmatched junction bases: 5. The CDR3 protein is CASSFSGASSYEQYF. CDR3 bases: TGCGCCAGCAGCTTCAGCGGGGCTAGCTCCTACGAGCAGTACTTC.

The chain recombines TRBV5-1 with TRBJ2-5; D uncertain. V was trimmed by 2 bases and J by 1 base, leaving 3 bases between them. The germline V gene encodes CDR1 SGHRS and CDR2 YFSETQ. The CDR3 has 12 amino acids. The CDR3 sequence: CASSFGQETQYF. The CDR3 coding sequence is TGCGCCAGCAGCTTCGGCCAAGAGACCCAGTACTTC. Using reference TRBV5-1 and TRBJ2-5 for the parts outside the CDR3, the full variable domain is KAGVTQTPRYLIKTRGQQVTLSCSPISGHRSVSWYQQTPGQGLQFLFEYFSETQRNKGNFPGRFSGRQFSNSRSEMNVSTLELGDSALYLCASSFGQETQYFGPGTRLLVL.

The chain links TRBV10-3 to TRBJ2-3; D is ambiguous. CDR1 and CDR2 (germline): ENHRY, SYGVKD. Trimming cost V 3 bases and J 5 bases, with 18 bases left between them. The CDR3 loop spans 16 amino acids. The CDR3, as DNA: TGTGCCATCAGTGAATCCCCCCAGGTGGGGAAAGATACGCAGTATTTT. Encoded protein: CAISESPQVGKDTQYF.

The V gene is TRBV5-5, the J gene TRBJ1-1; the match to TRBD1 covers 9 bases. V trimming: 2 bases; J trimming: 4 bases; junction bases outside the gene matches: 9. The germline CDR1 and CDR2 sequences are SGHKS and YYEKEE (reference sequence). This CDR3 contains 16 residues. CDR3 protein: CASSFSGQGSLTEAFF. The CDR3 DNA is TGTGCCAGCAGCTTTTCGGGACAGGGATCCCTCACTGAAGCTTTCTTT.

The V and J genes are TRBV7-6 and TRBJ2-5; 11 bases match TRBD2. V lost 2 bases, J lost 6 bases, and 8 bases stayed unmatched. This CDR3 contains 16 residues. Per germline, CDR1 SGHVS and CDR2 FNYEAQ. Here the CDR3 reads CASSLLTSGGKQTQYF. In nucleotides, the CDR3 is TGTGCCAGCAGCTTACTAACTAGCGGGGGAAAGCAGACCCAGTACTTC.

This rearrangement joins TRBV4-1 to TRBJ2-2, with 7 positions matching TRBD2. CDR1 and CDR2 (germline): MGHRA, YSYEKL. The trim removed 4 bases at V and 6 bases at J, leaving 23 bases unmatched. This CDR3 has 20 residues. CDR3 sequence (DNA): TGCGCCAGCAGCCTCCGGGGAGGGGAAACGAACCCGGGCGCCGCCGGGGAGCTGTTTTTT. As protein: CASSLRGGETNPGAAGELFF.